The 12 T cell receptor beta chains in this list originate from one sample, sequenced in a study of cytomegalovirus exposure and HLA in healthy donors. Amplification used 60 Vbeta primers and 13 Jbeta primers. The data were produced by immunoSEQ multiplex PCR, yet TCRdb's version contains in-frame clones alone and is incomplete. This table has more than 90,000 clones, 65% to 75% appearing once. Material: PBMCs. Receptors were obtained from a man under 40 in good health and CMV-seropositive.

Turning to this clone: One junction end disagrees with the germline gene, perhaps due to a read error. The CDR3 loop is CAGSPLGGIRHF. The CDR3 nucleotides are TGTGCCGGCAGTCCCCTAGGGGGTATCAGGCACTTC. The rearrangement joins TRBV27 to TRBJ2-7; TRBD1 might be the D (6 bases). This CDR3 is built from 12 residues. Germline loops: CDR1 MNHEY, CDR2 SMNVEV (reference sequence).

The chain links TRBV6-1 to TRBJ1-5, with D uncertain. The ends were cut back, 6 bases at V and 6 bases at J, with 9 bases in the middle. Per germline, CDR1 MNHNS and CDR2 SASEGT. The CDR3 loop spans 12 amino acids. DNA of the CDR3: TGTGCCAGCAGGGAGCTAGGTCAGCCCCAGCATTTT. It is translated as CASRELGQPQHF.

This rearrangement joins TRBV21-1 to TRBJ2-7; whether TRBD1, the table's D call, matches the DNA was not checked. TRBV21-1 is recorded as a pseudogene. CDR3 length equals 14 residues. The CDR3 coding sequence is TGTGCCAGCAACGCGGGTAGGGGGCTAGGAGAGCAGTACTTC. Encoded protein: CASNAGRGLGEQYF.

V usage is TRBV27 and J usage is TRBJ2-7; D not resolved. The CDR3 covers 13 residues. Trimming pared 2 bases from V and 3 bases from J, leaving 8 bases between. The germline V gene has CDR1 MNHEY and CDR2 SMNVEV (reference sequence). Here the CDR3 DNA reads TGTGCCAGCAGTTTAAGTAGTTACTACGAGCAGTACTTC. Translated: CASSLSSYYEQYF.

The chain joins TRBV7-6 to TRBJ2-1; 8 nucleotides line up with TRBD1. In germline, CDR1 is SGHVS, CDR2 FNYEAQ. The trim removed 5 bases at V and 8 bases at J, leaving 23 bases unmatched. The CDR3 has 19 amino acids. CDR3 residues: CASSPLMSSETGAVDEQFF. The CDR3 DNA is TGTGCCAGCAGCCCTTTAATGAGTAGTGAGACAGGGGCGGTCGATGAGCAGTTCTTC.

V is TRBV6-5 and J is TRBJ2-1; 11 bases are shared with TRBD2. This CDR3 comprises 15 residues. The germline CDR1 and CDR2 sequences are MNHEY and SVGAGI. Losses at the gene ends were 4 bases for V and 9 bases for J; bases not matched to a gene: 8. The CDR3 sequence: CASSSTSGGRSEQFF. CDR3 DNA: TGTGCCAGCAGTTCTACTAGCGGGGGTCGCAGTGAGCAGTTCTTC.

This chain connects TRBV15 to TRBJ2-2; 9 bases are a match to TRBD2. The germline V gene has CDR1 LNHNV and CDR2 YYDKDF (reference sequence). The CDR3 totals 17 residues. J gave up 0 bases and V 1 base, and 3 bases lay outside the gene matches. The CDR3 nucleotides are TGTGCCACCAGCAGAGGTGGCGGGGGGGCGAACACCGGGGAGCTGTTTTTT. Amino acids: CATSRGGGGANTGELFF.

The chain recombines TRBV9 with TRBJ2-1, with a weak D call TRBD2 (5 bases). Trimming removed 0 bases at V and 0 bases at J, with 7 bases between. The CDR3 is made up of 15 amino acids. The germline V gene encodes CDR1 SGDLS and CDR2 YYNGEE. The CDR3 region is CASSVAGNSYNEQFF. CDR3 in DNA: TGTGCCAGCAGCGTAGCGGGGAACTCCTACAATGAGCAGTTCTTC.

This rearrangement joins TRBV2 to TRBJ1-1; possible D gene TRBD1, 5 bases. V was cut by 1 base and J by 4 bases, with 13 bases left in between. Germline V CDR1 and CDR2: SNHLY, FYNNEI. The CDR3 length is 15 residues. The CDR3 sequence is CASSEVRGEGTEAFF. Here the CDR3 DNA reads TGTGCCAGCAGTGAAGTTCGGGGGGAGGGCACTGAAGCTTTCTTT.

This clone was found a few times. CDR3 nucleotide sequence: TGTGCCAGCAGCGTAGGGACAGGGGCGCCGGCCCAGTACTTC. Protein: CASSVGTGAPAQYF. The rearrangement links TRBV9 to TRBJ2-5, with 9 bases fitting TRBD1. Germline V gene lookup returns CDR1 SGDLS and CDR2 YYNGEE. V shed 0 bases and J 9 bases; nucleotides not matched to a gene: 6. The CDR3 has 14 amino acids.

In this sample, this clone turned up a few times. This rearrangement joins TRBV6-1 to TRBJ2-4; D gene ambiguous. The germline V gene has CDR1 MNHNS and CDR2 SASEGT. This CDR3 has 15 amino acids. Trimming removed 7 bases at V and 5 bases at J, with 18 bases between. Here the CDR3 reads CASTPSRTTQNIQYF. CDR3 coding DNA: TGTGCCAGCACCCCGTCTAGAACGACCCAAAACATTCAGTACTTC.

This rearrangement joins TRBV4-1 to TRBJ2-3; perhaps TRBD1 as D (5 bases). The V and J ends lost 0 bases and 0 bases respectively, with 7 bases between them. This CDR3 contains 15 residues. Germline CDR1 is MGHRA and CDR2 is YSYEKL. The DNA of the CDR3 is TGCGCCAGCAGCCAAGACAGGGCTAGCACAGATACGCAGTATTTT. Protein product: CASSQDRASTDTQYF.